This paragraph covers one T cell receptor beta chain sequence. The data originate from a study of blood T cell repertoires in COVID-19. Across the whole study: Some COVID-19 samples were acute and others convalescent; all came from the United States, Italy and Spain. T cells, B-cell-depleted T cells, or PBMCs supplied cDNA or gDNA.

V was clipped by 4 bases and J by 5 bases; unmatched bases: 12. Germline V gene lookup returns CDR1 LNHDA and CDR2 SQIVND (reference sequence). CDR3 length equals 17 residues. Study processing details: Quantification of nucleated cells was approximated via reference gene primer amplification. The data were produced by immunoSEQ multiplex PCR, yet TCRdb's version contains in-frame clones alone and is incomplete. V, J and clone size derive from that table, while D and trimming were established from the DNA sequence. The profile shows around 54,000 clones, roughly 90% of them singletons. The source is a human donor in a cohort sampled during active COVID-19. The sample consisted of peripheral blood. This chain connects TRBV19 to TRBJ2-3, with TRBD1 matching 10 bases. This CDR3 is CASSTIRDRGRRDTQYF. In DNA, the CDR3 is TGTGCCAGTAGTACCATACGTGACAGGGGGCGAAGAGATACGCAGTATTTT. The entire variable domain, with the rest obtained from reference TRBV19 and TRBJ2-3, is as follows: DGGITQSPKYLFRKEGQNVTLSCEQNLNHDAMYWYRQDPGQGLRLIYYSQIVNDFQKGDIAEGYSVSREKKESFPLTVTSAQKNPTAFYLCASSTIRDRGRRDTQYFGPGTRLTVL.